These T cell receptor beta chains were read from a single sample in a study of identical twins. TCRdb re-analysed the 5' RACE reads in MiXCR, keeping a single row per CDR3 protein. The sample consists of 350,000 to 600,000 distinct CDR3 sequences, approximately 15% of them appearing once. This same sample was also part of a study on yellow fever vaccine responses in identical twins.

Material: CD4+ T cells sorted from blood. These receptors came from a woman aged 18-35 years in good health. The CDR3 runs from the conserved cysteine through the conserved F or W. Fields, in order: clone size, V gene, J gene, D gene, CDR3 DNA, CDR3 protein. The D gene is left open where the match is weak. The size entry is marked missing in some rows and otherwise reads once, few, many or a size class.

size: -; V: TRBV28; J: TRBJ2-7; D: TRBD1; DNA: TGTGCCGCGCCGAGGGGAGACAGGGGCTCCTACGAGCAGTACTTC; CDR3: CAAPRGDRGSYEQYF
size: -; V: TRBV29-1; J: TRBJ2-2; D: -; DNA: TGCAGCGTTGAACTGGTCGGGAGTAAGGCCGGGGAGCTGTTTTTT; CDR3: CSVELVGSKAGELFF
size: -; V: TRBV12-3/TRBV12-4; J: TRBJ2-5; D: TRBD2; DNA: TGTGCCAGCAGCCAATTGGGGGGGGTCTGGGAGACCCAGTACTTC; CDR3: CASSQLGGVWETQYF
size: few; V: TRBV27; J: TRBJ2-1; D: TRBD2; DNA: TGTGCCAGCAGTGTGGCGGGAGCGTCCTACAATGAGCAGTTCTTC; CDR3: CASSVAGASYNEQFF
size: many; V: TRBV5-1; J: TRBJ2-3; D: -; DNA: TGCGCCAGCAGCTTCCGACACCCCGCCACAGATACGCAGTATTTT; CDR3: CASSFRHPATDTQYF
size: -; V: TRBV20-1; J: TRBJ2-1; D: -; DNA: TGCAGTGCTAGCGACATTGAGCAGTTCTTC; CDR3: CSASDIEQFF
size: many; V: TRBV28; J: TRBJ2-7; D: -; DNA: TGTGCCAGCAGTTTACAGAGGGACTACGAGCAGTACTTC; CDR3: CASSLQRDYEQYF
size: -; V: TRBV7-8; J: TRBJ2-5; D: TRBD2; DNA: TGTGCCAGCAGGAATCTAGCGGGGGGGGAGACCCAGTACTTC; CDR3: CASRNLAGGETQYF
size: -; V: TRBV4-1; J: TRBJ2-4; D: -; DNA: TGCGCCAGCAGCCAAGATCGGGTAACTGGTCAGTACTTC; CDR3: CASSQDRVTGQYF
size: few; V: TRBV7-3; J: TRBJ2-2; D: TRBD1; DNA: TGTGCCAGCAGCCGGACAGGCACGAACACCGGGGAGCTGTTTTTT; CDR3: CASSRTGTNTGELFF
size: -; V: TRBV10-1; J: TRBJ2-6; D: TRBD1; DNA: TGCGCCAGCAGTGACCGGACAGGGGGGGCCAACGTCCTGACTTTC; CDR3: CASSDRTGGANVLTF
size: few; V: TRBV5-4; J: TRBJ2-3; D: -; DNA: TGTGCCAGCAGCTACCATGGGGGTTACGGGCCCATAACTAGCACAGATACGCAGTATTTT; CDR3: CASSYHGGYGPITSTDTQYF
size: -; V: TRBV18; J: TRBJ1-4; D: -; DNA: TGTGCCAGCTCACCTCCGTCGACTAATGAAAAACTGTTTTTT; CDR3: CASSPPSTNEKLFF
size: -; V: TRBV20-1; J: TRBJ2-1; D: -; DNA: TGCAGTGCTAGTGTACCCCCCACTACCCTCAATGAGCAGTTCTTC; CDR3: CSASVPPTTLNEQFF
size: many; V: TRBV28; J: TRBJ2-5; D: TRBD1; DNA: TGTGCCAGCAGTTTACCTAGGACAGGGATAGAGACCCAGTACTTC; CDR3: CASSLPRTGIETQYF
size: few; V: TRBV7-8; J: TRBJ1-1; D: -; DNA: TGTGCCAGCAGCCGAATTGCAATTTCGGGCACTGAAGCTTTCTTT; CDR3: CASSRIAISGTEAFF
size: few; V: TRBV5-1; J: TRBJ2-2; D: -; DNA: TGCGCCAGCAGCTTGGTCCCGGGGGACACCGGGGAGCTGTTTTTT; CDR3: CASSLVPGDTGELFF
size: few; V: TRBV2; J: TRBJ2-3; D: -; DNA: TGTGCCAGCACCCTTCGACGGACAGATACGCAGTATTTT; CDR3: CASTLRRTDTQYF
size: few; V: TRBV7-8; J: TRBJ2-3; D: TRBD2; DNA: TGTGCCAGCAGCTTAGCGCAAGGGGGACTAGCGGGAGGCACAGATACGCAGTATTTT; CDR3: CASSLAQGGLAGGTDTQYF
size: few; V: TRBV11-1; J: TRBJ2-5; D: -; DNA: TGTGCCAGCAGCCCCCCGCTGCGGGGCGGGGAGACCCAGTACTTC; CDR3: CASSPPLRGGETQYF
size: -; V: TRBV20-1; J: TRBJ2-7; D: TRBD2; DNA: TGCAGTGCTAGGGATAGCGGGAGGGTTTACGAGCAGTACTTC; CDR3: CSARDSGRVYEQYF
size: -; V: TRBV6-2/TRBV6-3; J: TRBJ1-2; D: -; DNA: TGTGCCAGCAGTTACGAGGGGGTTACGGGCTACACCTTC; CDR3: CASSYEGVTGYTF
size: few; V: TRBV7-9; J: TRBJ2-7; D: -; DNA: TGTGCCAGCAGCCCCGTGCTTAAACCCTACGAGCAGTACTTC; CDR3: CASSPVLKPYEQYF
size: -; V: TRBV20-1; J: TRBJ2-5; D: -; DNA: TGCAGTGCTAGGATCCCAGAGACCCAGTACTTC; CDR3: CSARIPETQYF
size: few; V: TRBV20-1; J: TRBJ2-7; D: -; DNA: TGCAGTGTCCCGACTATCCTGAGCTCCTACGAGCAGTACTTC; CDR3: CSVPTILSSYEQYF
size: -; V: TRBV4-2; J: TRBJ2-2; D: TRBD2; DNA: TGTGCCAGCAGCCAACTAGCGGGGGGCACCGGGGAGCTGTTTTTT; CDR3: CASSQLAGGTGELFF
size: few; V: TRBV10-3; J: TRBJ2-5; D: TRBD2; DNA: TGTGCCCCCCTGCGGGAGGAGACCCAGTACTTC; CDR3: CAPLREETQYF
size: few; V: TRBV10-3; J: TRBJ2-7; D: TRBD1; DNA: TGTGCCATCAGTCCAGGGACAGATCTATACTTC; CDR3: CAISPGTDLYF
size: -; V: TRBV20-1; J: TRBJ1-1; D: TRBD1; DNA: TGCAGTGCCTCAGACAGGGAAACTGAAGCTTTCTTT; CDR3: CSASDRETEAFF
size: -; V: TRBV29-1; J: TRBJ2-5; D: TRBD2; DNA: TGCAGCGCCCGTAAAGGACTAGCGGGATATGAGACCCAGTACTTC; CDR3: CSARKGLAGYETQYF
size: few; V: TRBV7-9; J: TRBJ2-3; D: -; DNA: TGTGCCAGCAGCTTACAATCAGATACGCAGTATTTT; CDR3: CASSLQSDTQYF